This is a list of T cell receptor beta chains from one sample in a study of shared clonotypes between healthy human individuals. The method was immunoSEQ multiplex PCR; TCRdb's version includes in-frame clones alone and lacks a portion of them. The repertoire holds more than 2 million clones, with around 95% as singletons. The specimen sequenced was naive CD8+ T cells from PBMCs. The receptors originated from a young man in good health. Some clones in this sample may be carry-over from other donors' samples. The conserved cysteine and the conserved F or W are not part of the CDR3 here. The order of the fields is CDR3 protein, J gene, V gene, CDR3 length.

CDR3aa: ASSLGASDGDEQF
j_gene: TRBJ2-1
v_gene: TRBV27
len: 13

CDR3aa: ASSSYTGGNTEAF
j_gene: TRBJ1-1
v_gene: TRBV7-9
len: 13

CDR3aa: ASSPAGGNQPQH
j_gene: TRBJ1-5
v_gene: TRBV6-1
len: 12

CDR3aa: ASSFLRTPEYEQY
j_gene: TRBJ2-7
v_gene: TRBV5-6
len: 13

CDR3aa: ASSESLGNTIY
j_gene: TRBJ1-3
v_gene: TRBV25-1
len: 11

CDR3aa: ASSPTGTNSYEQY
j_gene: TRBJ2-7
v_gene: TRBV6-5
len: 13

CDR3aa: SVERVLAEGGWETQY
j_gene: TRBJ2-5
v_gene: TRBV29-1
len: 15

CDR3aa: ASSHPSGGLPQH
j_gene: TRBJ1-5
v_gene: TRBV4-1
len: 12

CDR3aa: ASSFGGDTDTQY
j_gene: TRBJ2-3
v_gene: TRBV28
len: 12

CDR3aa: ASSLSPWGDNEQF
j_gene: TRBJ2-1
v_gene: TRBV28
len: 13

CDR3aa: ASSGRSIGGTEQY
j_gene: TRBJ2-7
v_gene: TRBV6-4
len: 13

CDR3aa: ASSDWETQY
j_gene: TRBJ2-5
v_gene: TRBV25-1
len: 9

CDR3aa: ASSGREISYNEQF
j_gene: TRBJ2-1
v_gene: TRBV13
len: 13

CDR3aa: ASSQDPRLAGVYEQY
j_gene: NA
v_gene: TRBV4-3
len: 15

CDR3aa: ASSFEGTQY
j_gene: TRBJ2-3
v_gene: TRBV5-1
len: 9

CDR3aa: ASSDDRDREKLF
j_gene: TRBJ1-4
v_gene: TRBV27
len: 12